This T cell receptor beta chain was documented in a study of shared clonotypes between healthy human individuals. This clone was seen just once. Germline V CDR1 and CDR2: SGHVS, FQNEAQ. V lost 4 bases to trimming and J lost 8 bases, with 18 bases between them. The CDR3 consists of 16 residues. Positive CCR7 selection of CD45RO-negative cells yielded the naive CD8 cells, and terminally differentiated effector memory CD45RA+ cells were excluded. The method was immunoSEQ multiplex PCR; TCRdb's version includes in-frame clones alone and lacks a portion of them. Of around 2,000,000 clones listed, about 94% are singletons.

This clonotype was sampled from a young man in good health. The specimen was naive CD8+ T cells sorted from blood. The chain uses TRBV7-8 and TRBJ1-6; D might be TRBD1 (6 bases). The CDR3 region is CASSSDAGGLYSPLHF. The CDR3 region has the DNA TGTGCCAGCAGCTCAGACGCTGGGGGCCTTTATTCACCCCTCCACTTT.